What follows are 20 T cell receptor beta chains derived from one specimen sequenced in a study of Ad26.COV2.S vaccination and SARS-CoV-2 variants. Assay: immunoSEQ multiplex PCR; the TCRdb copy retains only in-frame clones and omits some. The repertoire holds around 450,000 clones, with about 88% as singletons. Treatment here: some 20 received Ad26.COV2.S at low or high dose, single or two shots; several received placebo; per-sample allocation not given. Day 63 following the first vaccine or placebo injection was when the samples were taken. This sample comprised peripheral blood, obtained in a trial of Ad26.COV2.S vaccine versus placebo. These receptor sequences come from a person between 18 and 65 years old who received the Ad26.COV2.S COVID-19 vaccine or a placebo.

Here the CDR3 DNA reads TGTGCCAGTAGTGTAGGACAGGCATCAGCTAACTATGGCTACACCTTC. This gives the protein CASSVGQASANYGYTF. This chain uses TRBV19 with TRBJ1-2, with 7 bases that match TRBD1. Trimming cost V 5 bases and J 0 bases; bases outside gene matches: 9. Germline V lookup: CDR1 LNHDA, CDR2 SQIVND (reference sequence). The CDR3 is 16 amino acids.

This CDR3 reads CASSLLGLAATLGRETQYF. In DNA, the CDR3 is TGCGCCAGCAGCCTCCTCGGACTAGCGGCGACCTTAGGTAGAGAGACCCAGTACTTC. This chain uses TRBV5-1 with TRBJ2-5; TRBD2 matches at 10 bases. The CDR3 has 19 residues. The junction had 19 bases not matched to a gene; V was cut back by 4 bases and J by 4 bases. Germline V gene sequence: CDR1 SGHRS, CDR2 YFSETQ.

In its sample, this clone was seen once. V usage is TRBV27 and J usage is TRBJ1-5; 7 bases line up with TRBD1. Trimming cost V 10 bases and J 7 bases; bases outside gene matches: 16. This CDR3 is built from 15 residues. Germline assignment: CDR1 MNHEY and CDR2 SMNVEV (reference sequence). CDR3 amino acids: CATRIKGASGQPQHF. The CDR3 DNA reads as TGTGCCACCAGAATCAAGGGGGCTTCAGGACAGCCCCAGCATTTT.

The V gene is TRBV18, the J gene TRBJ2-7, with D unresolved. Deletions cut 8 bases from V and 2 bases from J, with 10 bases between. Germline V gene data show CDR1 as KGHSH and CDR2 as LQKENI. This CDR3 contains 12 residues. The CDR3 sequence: CASAPRAYEQYV. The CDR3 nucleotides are TGTGCCAGCGCCCCCCGAGCCTACGAGCAGTACGTC.

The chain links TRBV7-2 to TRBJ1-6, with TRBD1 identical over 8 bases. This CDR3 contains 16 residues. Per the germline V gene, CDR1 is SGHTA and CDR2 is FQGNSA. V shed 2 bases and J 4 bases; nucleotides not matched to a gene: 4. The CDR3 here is CASSLRTGLYNSPLHF. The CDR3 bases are TGTGCCAGCAGCTTACGGACAGGGTTGTATAATTCACCCCTCCACTTT.

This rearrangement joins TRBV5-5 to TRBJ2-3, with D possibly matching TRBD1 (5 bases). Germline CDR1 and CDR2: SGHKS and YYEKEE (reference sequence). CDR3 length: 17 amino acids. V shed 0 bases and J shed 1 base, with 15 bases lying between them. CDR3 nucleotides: TGTGCCAGCAGCTTGGGTGTGGCAGGGTCGGGCACAGATACGCAGTATTTT. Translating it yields CASSLGVAGSGTDTQYF.

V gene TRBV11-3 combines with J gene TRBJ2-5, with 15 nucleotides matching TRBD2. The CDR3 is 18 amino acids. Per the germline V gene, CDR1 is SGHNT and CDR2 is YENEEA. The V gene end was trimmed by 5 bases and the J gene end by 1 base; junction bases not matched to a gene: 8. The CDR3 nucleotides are TGTGCCAGCAGCCAAGAATGGACTAGCGGGAGGGCCCAAGAGACCCAGTACTTC. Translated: CASSQEWTSGRAQETQYF.

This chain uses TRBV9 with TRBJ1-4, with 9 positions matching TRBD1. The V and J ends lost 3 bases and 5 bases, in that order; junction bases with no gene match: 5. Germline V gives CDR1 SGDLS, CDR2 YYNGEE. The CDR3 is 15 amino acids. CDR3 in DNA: TGTGCCAGCAGCGCCGACAGGGGGGGAAATGAAAAACTGTTTTTT. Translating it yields CASSADRGGNEKLFF.

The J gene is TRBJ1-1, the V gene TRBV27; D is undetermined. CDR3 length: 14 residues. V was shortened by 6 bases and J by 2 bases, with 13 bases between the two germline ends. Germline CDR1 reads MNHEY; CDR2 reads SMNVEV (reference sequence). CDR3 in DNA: TGTGCCAGCAGCCCGGACTGGGATAACACTGAAGCTTTCTTT. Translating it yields CASSPDWDNTEAFF.

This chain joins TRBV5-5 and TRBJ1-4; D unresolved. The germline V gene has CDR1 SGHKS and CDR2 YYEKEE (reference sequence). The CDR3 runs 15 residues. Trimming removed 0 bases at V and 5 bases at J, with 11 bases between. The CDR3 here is CASSLEWELNEKLFF. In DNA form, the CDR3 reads TGTGCCAGCAGCTTGGAATGGGAATTAAATGAAAAACTGTTTTTT.

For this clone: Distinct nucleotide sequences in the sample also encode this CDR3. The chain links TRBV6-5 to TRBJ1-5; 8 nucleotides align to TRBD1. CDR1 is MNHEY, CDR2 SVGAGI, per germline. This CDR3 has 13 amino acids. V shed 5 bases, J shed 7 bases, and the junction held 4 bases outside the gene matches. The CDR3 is CASSRQGNQPQHF. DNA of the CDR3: TGTGCCAGCAGTCGACAGGGGAACCAGCCCCAGCATTTT.

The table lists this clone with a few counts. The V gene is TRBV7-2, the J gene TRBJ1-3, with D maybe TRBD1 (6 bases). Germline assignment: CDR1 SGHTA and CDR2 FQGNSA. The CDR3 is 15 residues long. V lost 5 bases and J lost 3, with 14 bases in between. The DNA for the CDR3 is TGTGCCAGCAGCCTCTGGACAGCAATTGGAAACACCATATATTTT. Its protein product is CASSLWTAIGNTIYF.

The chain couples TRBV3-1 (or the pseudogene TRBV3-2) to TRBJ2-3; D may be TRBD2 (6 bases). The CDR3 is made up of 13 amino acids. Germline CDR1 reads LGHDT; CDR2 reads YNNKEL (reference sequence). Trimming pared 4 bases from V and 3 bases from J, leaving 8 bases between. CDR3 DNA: TGTGCCAGCAGCCGTCGGGGGACAGATACGCAGTATTTT. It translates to CASSRRGTDTQYF.

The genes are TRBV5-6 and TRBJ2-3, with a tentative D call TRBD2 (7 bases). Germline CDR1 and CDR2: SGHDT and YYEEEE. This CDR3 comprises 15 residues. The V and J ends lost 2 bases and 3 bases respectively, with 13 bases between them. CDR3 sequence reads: CASSFIQGGTDTQYF. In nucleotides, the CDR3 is TGTGCCAGCAGCTTTATACAGGGAGGGACAGATACGCAGTATTTT.

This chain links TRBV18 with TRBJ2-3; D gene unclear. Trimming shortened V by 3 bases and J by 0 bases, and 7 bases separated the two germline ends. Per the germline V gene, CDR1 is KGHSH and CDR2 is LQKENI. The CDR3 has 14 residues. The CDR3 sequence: CASSPGQSTDTQYF. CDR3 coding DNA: TGTGCCAGCTCACCCGGCCAGAGCACAGATACGCAGTATTTT.

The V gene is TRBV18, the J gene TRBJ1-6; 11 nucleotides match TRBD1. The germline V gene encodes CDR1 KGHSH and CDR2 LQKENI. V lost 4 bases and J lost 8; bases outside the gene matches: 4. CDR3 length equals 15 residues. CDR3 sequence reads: CASSRTGGADSPLHF. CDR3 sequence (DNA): TGTGCCAGCTCACGGACAGGGGGCGCAGATTCACCCCTCCACTTT.

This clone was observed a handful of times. The CDR3 reads CASSQGGRGSTDTQYF. CDR3 coding DNA: TGTGCCAGCAGCCAGGGCGGGAGGGGTAGCACAGATACGCAGTATTTT. The chain recombines TRBV3-1 (or the pseudogene TRBV3-2) with TRBJ2-3; TRBD2 matches 9 bases. CDR1 is LGHDT, CDR2 YNNKEL, per germline (reference sequence). J was trimmed by 0 bases and V by 3 bases; bases with no gene match: 4. The CDR3 sequence is 16 residues long.

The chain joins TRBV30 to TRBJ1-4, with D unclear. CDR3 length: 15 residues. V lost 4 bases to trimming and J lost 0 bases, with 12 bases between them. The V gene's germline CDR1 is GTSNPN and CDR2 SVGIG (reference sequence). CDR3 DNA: TGTGCCTGGACCTTAAACAGCGCAACTAATGAAAAACTGTTTTTT. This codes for CAWTLNSATNEKLFF.

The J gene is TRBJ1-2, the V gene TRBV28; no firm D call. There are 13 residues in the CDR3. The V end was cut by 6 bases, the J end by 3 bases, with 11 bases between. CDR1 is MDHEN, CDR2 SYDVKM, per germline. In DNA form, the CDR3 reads TGTGCCAGCAGGGACCCGGCCTACTATGGCTACACCTTC. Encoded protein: CASRDPAYYGYTF.

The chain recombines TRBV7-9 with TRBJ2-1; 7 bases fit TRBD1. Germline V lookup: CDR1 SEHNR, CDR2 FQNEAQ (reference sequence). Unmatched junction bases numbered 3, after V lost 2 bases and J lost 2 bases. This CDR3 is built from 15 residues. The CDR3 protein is CASSLPGTAYNEQFF. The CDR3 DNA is TGTGCCAGCAGCTTACCCGGGACAGCCTACAATGAGCAGTTCTTC.